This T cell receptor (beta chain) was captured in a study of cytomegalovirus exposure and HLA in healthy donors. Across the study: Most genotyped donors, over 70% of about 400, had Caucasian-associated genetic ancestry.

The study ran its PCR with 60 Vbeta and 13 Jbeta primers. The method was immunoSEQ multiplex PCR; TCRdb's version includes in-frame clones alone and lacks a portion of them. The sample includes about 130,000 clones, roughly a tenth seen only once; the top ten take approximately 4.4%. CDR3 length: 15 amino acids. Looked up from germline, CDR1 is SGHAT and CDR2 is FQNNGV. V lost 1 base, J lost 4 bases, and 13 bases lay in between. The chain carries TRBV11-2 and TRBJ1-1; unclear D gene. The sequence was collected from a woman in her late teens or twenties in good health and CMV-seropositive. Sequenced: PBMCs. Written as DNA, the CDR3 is TGTGCCAGCAGCTTAGCGCCGGGGTTAGGCACTGAAGCTTTCTTT. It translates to CASSLAPGLGTEAFF.